These 13 T cell receptor beta chains came from one sample sequenced in a study of T cell repertoires in cytomegalovirus infection. Via MiXCR, TCRdb re-called the reads, giving one row per CDR3 protein. The data hold approximately 500,000 distinct CDR3 sequences, with 16% observed a single time. The sample comprised CD8+ T cells from PBMCs. The source is a human donor in good health (CMV status not recorded). Some clones in this sample may be carry-over from other donors' samples.

This clonotype was counted only a few times. The chain is built from TRBV29-1 and TRBJ2-7, with TRBD1 as a possible D gene (5 bases). Between the trimmed V and J ends, which lost 4 bases and 3 bases, there was a span of 13 bases. The length of the CDR3 is 13 residues. CDR1 is SQVTM and CDR2 is ANQGSEA in the germline V gene. The DNA for the CDR3 is TGCAGCGTTGGGCAGGGTGTAAACTACGAGCAGTACTTC. This encodes CSVGQGVNYEQYF.

The chain couples TRBV9 to TRBJ2-1; the match to TRBD2 covers 10 bases. This CDR3 is built from 20 residues. Unmatched junction bases numbered 18, after V lost 0 bases and J lost 6 bases. Germline values: CDR1 SGDLS, CDR2 YYNGEE. CDR3 nucleotides: TGTGCCAGCAGCGTAGCAATCGGGGGACGAAGCGGGAGGGATTCCAATGAGCAGTTCTTC. Residues: CASSVAIGGRSGRDSNEQFF.

The chain employs TRBV4-1 and TRBJ1-1; no clear D. The CDR3 spans 15 residues. The V and J ends lost 1 base and 1 base respectively, with 10 bases between them. Germline loops: CDR1 MGHRA, CDR2 YSYEKL. The CDR3 DNA reads TGCGCCAGCAGCCAAGGTCACAATTCGAACACTGAAGCTTTCTTT. Protein: CASSQGHNSNTEAFF.

This clonotype has a handful of counts. V gene TRBV5-4 combines with J gene TRBJ2-1; 16 bases fit TRBD2. Germline assignment: CDR1 SGHNT and CDR2 YYREEE (reference sequence). Trimming removed 4 bases from V and 4 bases from J; junction bases left unmatched: 5. This CDR3 region has 17 residues. The CDR3 DNA follows: TGTGCCAGCAGCGAGGGACTAGCGGGAGGGCCTTACAATGAGCAGTTCTTC. Protein sequence: CASSEGLAGGPYNEQFF. Using reference TRBV5-4 and TRBJ2-1 for the parts outside the CDR3, the full variable domain is ETGVTQSPTHLIKTRGQQVTLRCSSQSGHNTVSWYQQALGQGPQFIFQYYREEENGRGNFPPRFSGLQFPNYSSELNVNALELDDSALYLCASSEGLAGGPYNEQFFGPGTRLTVL.

This chain connects TRBV11-2 to TRBJ2-7; no clear D gene. V was shortened by 4 bases and J by 4 bases, with 20 bases between the two germline ends. From germline, CDR1 is SGHAT and CDR2 FQNNGV. The CDR3 totals 16 residues. CDR3 in DNA: TGTGCCAGCAGCTCGAGCCCGCAGCCCCCAGAATACGAGCAGTACTTC. Encoded protein: CASSSSPQPPEYEQYF.

The sample holds many counts of this clonotype. V is TRBV27 and J is TRBJ1-6, with 9 positions matching TRBD1. The germline V gene encodes CDR1 MNHEY and CDR2 SMNVEV (reference sequence). CDR3 length: 14 amino acids. V shed 5 bases, J shed 6 bases, and the junction held 2 bases outside the gene matches. CDR3: CASSDRGANSPLHF. DNA of the CDR3: TGTGCCAGCAGTGACAGGGGGGCTAATTCACCCCTCCACTTT.

A note on this clonotype: The conserved final phenylalanine or tryptophan is absent from the CDR3, which likely points to a read error. The J gene is TRBJ2-5, the V gene TRBV28; 11 bases match TRBD2. V lost 1 base to trimming and J lost 5 bases; unmatched junction nucleotides: 3. CDR3 length: 15 amino acids. Germline CDR1 is MDHEN and CDR2 is SYDVKM. This CDR3 reads CASSLLAGGGETQYL. The CDR3, as DNA: TGTGCCAGCAGTTTATTAGCGGGAGGGGGGGAGACCCAGTACTTA.

The chain is built from TRBV5-1 and TRBJ1-2; D is possibly TRBD1 (6 bases). This CDR3 has 14 amino acids. The germline CDR1 and CDR2 sequences are SGHRS and YFSETQ. The V end lost 4 bases, the J end lost 4 bases, and 14 bases lay between the germline ends. CDR3 sequence reads: CASSPRTAGYGYTF. The CDR3 nucleotides read TGCGCCAGCAGCCCGAGGACAGCCGGCTATGGCTACACCTTC. The whole variable domain, remainder taken from reference TRBV5-1 and TRBJ1-2, is KAGVTQTPRYLIKTRGQQVTLSCSPISGHRSVSWYQQTPGQGLQFLFEYFSETQRNKGNFPGRFSGRQFSNSRSEMNVSTLELGDSALYLCASSPRTAGYGYTFGSGTRLTVV.

This clonotype was counted ten times or more. This chain joins TRBV7-9 and TRBJ1-1, with D maybe TRBD1 (6 bases). Germline loops: CDR1 SEHNR, CDR2 FQNEAQ (reference sequence). Trimming stripped 2 bases from V and 2 bases from J, with 12 bases between. CDR3 length equals 15 residues. The CDR3: CASSLLRGRNTEAFF. The CDR3, as DNA: TGTGCCAGCAGCTTACTCAGGGGCCGAAACACTGAAGCTTTCTTT.

For this clonotype: One end of the junction fails to match germline, which may point to a read error. The chain combines TRBV7-3 with TRBJ1-1; 10 bases fit TRBD1. CDR3 length: 16 residues. CDR1 is SGHTA and CDR2 is FQGTGA in the germline V gene. In DNA form, the CDR3 reads TGTGCCAGCAGCCTTGGACAGGGGGGCATGAACACTGATGCTTTCTTT. Protein: CASSLGQGGMNTDAFF.

This clonotype occurred a few times. The chain joins TRBV4-1 to TRBJ2-3; 8 nucleotides line up with TRBD2. CDR3 length: 15 amino acids. Germline trimming cut 1 base from V and 2 bases from J; bases unmatched to any gene: 2. Per germline, CDR1 MGHRA and CDR2 YSYEKL. The CDR3 loop is CASSQVAGPTDTQYF. The CDR3 DNA follows: TGCGCCAGCAGCCAAGTAGCGGGGCCCACAGATACGCAGTATTTT.

This clonotype was seen at least ten times. The chain is built from TRBV11-2 and TRBJ2-1; TRBD2 is a possible D gene (5 bases). V lost 1 base and J 3 bases, leaving 13 bases between the germline ends. Looked up from germline, CDR1 is SGHAT and CDR2 is FQNNGV. The CDR3 extends over 16 amino acids. The DNA for the CDR3 is TGTGCCAGCAGCTTAGTGGGCTCGGACTTCTACAATGAGCAGTTCTTC. This codes for CASSLVGSDFYNEQFF. Full variable domain (outside the CDR3, taken from reference TRBV11-2 and TRBJ2-1): EAGVAQSPRYKIIEKRQSVAFWCNPISGHATLYWYQQILGQGPKLLIQFQNNGVVDDSQLPKDRFSAERLKGVDSTLKIQPAKLEDSAVYLCASSLVGSDFYNEQFFGPGTRLTVL.

Many counts were recorded for this clonotype. The chain joins TRBV6-1 to TRBJ1-6; D is uncertain. Germline values: CDR1 MNHNS, CDR2 SASEGT. V was cut by 2 bases and J by 0 bases, with 14 bases left in between. There are 18 residues in the CDR3. The CDR3 DNA sequence: TGTGCCAGCAGTGAAAACGTGACTCCAAGCTCCTATAATTCACCCCTCCACTTT. Its translation is CASSENVTPSSYNSPLHF.